This T cell receptor (beta chain) was recorded in a study of T cells after yellow fever vaccination. Study conclusions and caveats: Faster peaking, at day 5 versus 15, marked a secondary response that was weaker.

Production of TCR cDNA was by 5'RACE template switching, which also added a universal primer site and UMIs. TCRdb re-called the 5' RACE reads with MiXCR, one entry per CDR3 protein. The table shows 70,000 or so distinct CDR3 sequences, with around 7% occurring only once. This clonotype was counted many times. What it recognizes is unknown. Germline CDR1 SGHRS, CDR2 YFSETQ. The CDR3 runs to 16 residues. V was clipped by 0 bases and J by 5 bases, with 17 bases between them. The TCR was taken from a man aged 18 to 30 who received the YFV17D yellow fever vaccine. Sequenced here: CD8+ T cells sorted from PBMCs, sampled around 10 days after the first yellow fever vaccination. The chain carries TRBV5-1 and TRBJ1-1; tentatively, D is TRBD1 (5 bases). The CDR3 spells CASSLVGAMGITEAFF. The CDR3 DNA reads as TGCGCCAGCAGCTTGGTAGGGGCCATGGGGATTACTGAAGCTTTCTTT.